The 26 T cell receptor beta chains listed next were all sequenced from one sample in a study of blood T cell repertoires in COVID-19. Measured with immunoSEQ multiplex PCR; TCRdb has only the in-frame clones, and not every one. Found here are 70,000 to 100,000 clones, more than 80% of them singletons; the top ten hold about 16%. The sample was peripheral blood. The source of these receptors is a woman older than 75 with acute or convalescent COVID-19.

The chain links TRBV7-9 to TRBJ1-3, with D unclear. This CDR3 has 13 residues. V was shortened by 11 bases and J by 2 bases, with 13 bases between the two germline ends. Per germline, CDR1 SEHNR and CDR2 FQNEAQ (reference sequence). CDR3 DNA: TGTGCCGGAGGAACCGTCCCTGGAAACACCATATATTTT. This sequence encodes CAGGTVPGNTIYF. Full variable domain (missing parts from reference TRBV7-9 and TRBJ1-3): DTGVSQNPRHKITKRGQNVTFRCDPISEHNRLYWYRQTLGQGPEFLTYFQNEAQLEKSRLLSDRFSAERPKGSFSTLEIQRTEQGDSAMYLCAGGTVPGNTIYFGEGSWLTVV.

The genes are TRBV6-4 and TRBJ2-3, with a weak D call TRBD2 (5 bases). Trimming stripped 4 bases from V and 4 bases from J, with 12 bases between. CDR1 and CDR2 (germline): MRHNA, SNTAGT. The CDR3 loop spans 14 amino acids. CDR3 region: CASSVGGSADTQYF. The DNA of the CDR3 is TGTGCCAGCAGTGTTGGAGGTAGCGCAGATACGCAGTATTTT.

The rearrangement links TRBV19 to TRBJ2-3; 7 bases are a match to TRBD1. This CDR3 has 15 amino acids. Germline-derived CDR1 and CDR2 are LNHDA and SQIVND (reference sequence). The trim removed 3 bases at V and 1 base at J, leaving 4 bases unmatched. CDR3 nucleotides: TGTGCCAGTAGTATGAGGGGGCAGCGCACAGATACGCAGTATTTT. Its protein product is CASSMRGQRTDTQYF.

This chain links TRBV10-3 with TRBJ2-3; a possible D gene is TRBD1 (5 bases). The V gene lost 8 bases and the J gene lost 4 bases, with 10 bases spanning the gap. Germline V gene data show CDR1 as ENHRY and CDR2 as SYGVKD. The CDR3 has 12 residues. The CDR3 nucleotides are TGTGCCATCGGGGCCCAATCAGATACGCAGTATTTT. Amino acid sequence: CAIGAQSDTQYF.

A few counts support this clone. This rearrangement joins TRBV30 to TRBJ2-5; weak D call: TRBD2 (6 bases). The germline gives CDR1 GTSNPN, CDR2 SVGIG (reference sequence). The ends were cut back, 3 bases at V and 5 bases at J, with 10 bases in the middle. CDR3 length equals 12 residues. The CDR3 loop is CAWRAGWETQYF. CDR3 bases: TGTGCCTGGAGGGCGGGGTGGGAGACCCAGTACTTC.

The chain links TRBV6-2 or TRBV6-3 to TRBJ1-1, with TRBD1 matching 10 bases. Germline trimming cut 6 bases from V and 5 bases from J; bases unmatched to any gene: 6. Germline CDR1 reads MNHEY; CDR2 reads SVGEGT. The CDR3 has 14 residues. CDR3: CASSDRGRETEAFF. The DNA for the CDR3 is TGTGCCAGCAGCGACAGGGGGCGGGAGACTGAAGCTTTCTTT.

In this sample, this clone turned up once. The chain carries TRBV27 and TRBJ1-6; D gene unclear. The CDR3 spans 18 residues. Per the germline V gene, CDR1 is MNHEY and CDR2 is SMNVEV (reference sequence). V lost 2 bases and J lost 0, with 14 bases in between. CDR3 sequence (DNA): TGTGCCAGCAGTTTAAAACCACCTCTAGGCTCCTATAATTCACCCCTCCACTTT. It is translated as CASSLKPPLGSYNSPLHF.

The CDR3 DNA reads as TGTGCCAGCAGCTTATATGCTGCGGGGGGGCGAGACAATGAGCAGTTCTTC. Translating gives CASSLYAAGGRDNEQFF. The rearrangement uses TRBV7-3 and TRBJ2-1; 9 nucleotides agree with TRBD2. CDR3 length: 17 amino acids. CDR1 is SGHTA and CDR2 is FQGTGA in the germline V gene. Losses at the gene ends were 2 bases for V and 5 bases for J; bases not matched to a gene: 10.

Regarding this clone: The sample has other DNA sequences that encode this CDR3 too. The rearrangement joins TRBV11-2 to TRBJ1-1, with TRBD1 identical over 7 bases. The trim removed 2 bases at V and 1 base at J, leaving 1 base unmatched. CDR3 length equals 14 residues. The V gene's germline CDR1 is SGHAT and CDR2 FQNNGV. The CDR3, as DNA: TGTGCCAGCAGCTTACGGACAGGGAACACTGAAGCTTTCTTT. Amino acids: CASSLRTGNTEAFF.

In nucleotides, the CDR3 is TGTGCCAGCAGCTTTAGACAGGGGATTAGTGAAGCTTTCTTT. Encoded protein: CASSFRQGISEAFF. The rearrangement uses TRBV28 and TRBJ1-1; 8 positions match TRBD1. This CDR3 comprises 14 residues. Unmatched junction bases numbered 10, after V lost 6 bases and J lost 7 bases. Germline CDR1 reads MDHEN; CDR2 reads SYDVKM.

The rearrangement links TRBV18 to TRBJ2-3; 7 bases fit TRBD2. V lost 3 bases and J lost 4; bases outside the gene matches: 1. Germline CDR1 KGHSH, CDR2 LQKENI. This CDR3 has 13 amino acids. This CDR3 is CASSPTSSDTQYF. The CDR3 nucleotides are TGTGCCAGCTCACCGACTAGCTCAGATACGCAGTATTTT.

The chain couples TRBV18 to TRBJ2-1; 9 bases agree with TRBD2. V dropped 3 bases and J dropped 2; count of bases not matched to a gene: 2. This CDR3 is built from 15 residues. Per germline, CDR1 KGHSH and CDR2 LQKENI. The CDR3, as DNA: TGTGCCAGCTCACCCAGCGGGGGGACCTACAATGAGCAGTTCTTC. This sequence encodes CASSPSGGTYNEQFF. The whole variable domain, remainder taken from reference TRBV18 and TRBJ2-1, is NAGVMQNPRHLVRRRGQEARLRCSPMKGHSHVYWYRQLPEEGLKFMVYLQKENIIDESGMPKERFSAEFPKEGPSILRIQQVVRGDSAAYFCASSPSGGTYNEQFFGPGTRLTVL.

The chain joins TRBV7-6 to TRBJ2-3; TRBD1 matches at 8 bases. The junction had 10 bases not matched to a gene; V was cut back by 1 base and J by 4 bases. This CDR3 has 17 residues. Per the germline V gene, CDR1 is SGHVS and CDR2 is FNYEAQ. DNA of the CDR3: TGTGCCAGCAGCTTAGTCCATCGGCCAGGGGGCCCAGATACGCAGTATTTT. It specifies CASSLVHRPGGPDTQYF. The variable domain in full, with the rest retrieved from reference TRBV7-6 and TRBJ2-3, is GAGVSQSPRYKVTKRGQDVALRCDPISGHVSLYWYRQALGQGPEFLTYFNYEAQQDKSGLPNDRFSAERPEGSISTLTIQRTEQRDSAMYRCASSLVHRPGGPDTQYFGPGTRLTVL.

The CDR3 DNA is TGTGCCAGCTCACCCCCGGGTGGAAGCTCTGGAAACACCATATATTTT. Translated, it gives CASSPPGGSSGNTIYF. The V call is TRBV18, the J call TRBJ1-3; no clear D. CDR3 length equals 16 residues. Trimming stripped 3 bases from V and 0 bases from J, with 12 bases between. Germline CDR1 and CDR2: KGHSH and LQKENI.

The V gene is TRBV18, the J gene TRBJ2-7; no clear D gene. Looked up from germline, CDR1 is KGHSH and CDR2 is LQKENI. V lost 0 bases to trimming and J lost 0 bases, with 12 bases between them. The CDR3 spans 16 residues. The CDR3 nucleotides read TGTGCCAGCTCACCACCAATTCATACGAGCTCCTACGAGCAGTACTTC. It is translated as CASSPPIHTSSYEQYF.

This sequence joins TRBV7-2 and TRBJ1-5, with 7 bases aligning to TRBD1. This CDR3 is built from 15 residues. CDR1 is SGHTA and CDR2 is FQGNSA in the germline V gene. V dropped 1 base and J dropped 7; count of bases not matched to a gene: 7. As DNA, the CDR3 is TGTGCCAGCAGCTTAGGGTCAGGAGGGGGCCAGCCCCAGCATTTT. It is translated as CASSLGSGGGQPQHF.

The gene calls are TRBV24-1 and TRBJ2-7; maybe TRBD1 (5 bases). CDR1 and CDR2 (germline): KGHDR, SFDVKD. Deletions cut 9 bases from V and 0 bases from J, with 14 bases between. This CDR3 is built from 14 residues. In DNA, the CDR3 is TGTGCCACCGCTCCAGGGTCAACCTCCTACGAGCAGTACTTC. Protein sequence: CATAPGSTSYEQYF.

This clone has a single count. The CDR3 region has the DNA TGCGCCAGCAGCCACGGCGGGACTAGCGGTAACAATGAGCAGTTCTTC. The encoded protein is CASSHGGTSGNNEQFF. The rearrangement joins TRBV4-3 to TRBJ2-1, with 11 bases aligning to TRBD2. Germline assignment: CDR1 LGHNA and CDR2 YSLEER. The CDR3 contains 16 residues. V lost 3 bases to trimming and J lost 5 bases; unmatched junction nucleotides: 6.

The chain uses TRBV5-6 and TRBJ1-5, with a tentative D call TRBD1 (6 bases). This CDR3 has 14 amino acids. CDR1 is SGHDT, CDR2 YYEEEE, per germline. V lost 0 bases and J lost 7, with 11 bases in between. The CDR3 here is CASSLGQVVQPQHF. DNA of the CDR3: TGTGCCAGCAGCTTGGGACAGGTAGTACAGCCCCAGCATTTT.

The chain recombines TRBV7-8 with TRBJ2-7, with 10 bases lining up with TRBD1. This CDR3 spans 15 amino acids. Germline-derived CDR1 and CDR2 are SGHVS and FQNEAQ. V trimming: 7 bases; J trimming: 5 bases; junction bases outside the gene matches: 11. The CDR3 region is CASTRGGQGTHEQYF. As DNA, the CDR3 is TGTGCCAGCACCAGGGGGGGACAGGGGACCCACGAGCAGTACTTC.

DNA of the CDR3: TGTGCCAGCCAGGACGGGAGCTCCTATAATTCACCCCTCCACTTT. Amino acid sequence: CASQDGSSYNSPLHF. The gene calls are TRBV5-4 and TRBJ1-6; unclear D gene. The CDR3 totals 15 residues. From germline, CDR1 is SGHNT and CDR2 YYREEE (reference sequence). The V gene lost 7 bases and the J gene lost 0 bases, with 11 bases spanning the gap.

CDR3 protein: CASSSQGQGGYTF. The CDR3 DNA is TGTGCCAGCAGTTCCCAGGGACAGGGCGGCTACACCTTC. The chain recombines TRBV27 with TRBJ1-2, with 9 bases lining up with TRBD1. V lost 4 bases to trimming and J lost 8 bases; unmatched junction nucleotides: 5. This CDR3 has 13 residues. CDR1 is MNHEY, CDR2 SMNVEV, per germline (reference sequence).

The CDR3 is CARTQNETSHSYNEQFF. CDR3 in DNA: TGTGCCAGAACCCAAAACGAGACTAGTCACTCCTACAATGAGCAGTTCTTC. This sequence joins TRBV5-3 and TRBJ2-1; possible D gene TRBD2, 6 bases. TRBV5-3 is an open reading frame, and its role is uncertain. This CDR3 has 17 amino acids. Deletions cut 6 bases from V and 0 bases from J, with 19 bases between.

CDR3 residues: CASSTSEGSREQYF. The CDR3 DNA is TGTGCCAGCAGCACCAGCGAGGGTTCTAGGGAGCAGTACTTC. This chain joins TRBV7-2 and TRBJ2-7; TRBD2 is a possible D gene (5 bases). The V gene's germline CDR1 is SGHTA and CDR2 FQGNSA. Trimming cost V 5 bases and J 7 bases, with 18 bases left between them. This CDR3 is built from 14 residues. The entire variable domain, with the rest obtained from reference TRBV7-2 and TRBJ2-7, is as follows: GAGVSQSPSNKVTEKGKDVELRCDPISGHTALYWYRQSLGQGLEFLIYFQGNSAPDKSGLPSDRFSAERTGGSVSTLTIQRTQQEDSAVYLCASSTSEGSREQYFGPGTRLTVT.

V gene TRBV23-1 combines with J gene TRBJ2-2, with D unclear. TRBV23-1 is recorded as an ORF, its role being uncertain. The CDR3 runs 14 residues. The V gene lost 3 bases and the J gene lost 4 bases, with 9 bases spanning the gap. In DNA form, the CDR3 reads TGCGCCAGCAGTCAGAGTTTACTCACCGGGGAGCTGTTTTTT. It specifies CASSQSLLTGELFF.

The chain combines TRBV10-2 with TRBJ2-3, with TRBD1 matching 8 bases. The CDR3 is 14 residues long. Losses at the gene ends were 2 bases for V and 4 bases for J; bases not matched to a gene: 2. Germline V gives CDR1 WSHSY, CDR2 SAAADI. In DNA, the CDR3 is TGCGCCAGCAGTGAGGCAGGGGGCGCAGATACGCAGTATTTT. Protein product: CASSEAGGADTQYF.